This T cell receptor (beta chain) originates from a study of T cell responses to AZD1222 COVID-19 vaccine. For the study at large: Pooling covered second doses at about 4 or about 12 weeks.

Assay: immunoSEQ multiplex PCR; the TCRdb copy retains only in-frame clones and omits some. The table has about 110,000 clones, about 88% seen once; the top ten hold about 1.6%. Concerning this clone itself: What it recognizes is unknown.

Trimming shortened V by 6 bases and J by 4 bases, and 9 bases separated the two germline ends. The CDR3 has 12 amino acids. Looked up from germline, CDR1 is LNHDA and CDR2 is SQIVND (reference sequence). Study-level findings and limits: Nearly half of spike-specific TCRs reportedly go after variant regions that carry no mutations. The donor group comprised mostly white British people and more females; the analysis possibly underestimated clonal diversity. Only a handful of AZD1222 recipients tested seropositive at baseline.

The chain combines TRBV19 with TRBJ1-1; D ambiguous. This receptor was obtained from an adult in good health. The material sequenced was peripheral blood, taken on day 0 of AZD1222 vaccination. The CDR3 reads CASRTGFTEAFF. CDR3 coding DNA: TGTGCCAGTAGAACGGGTTTCACTGAAGCTTTCTTT.